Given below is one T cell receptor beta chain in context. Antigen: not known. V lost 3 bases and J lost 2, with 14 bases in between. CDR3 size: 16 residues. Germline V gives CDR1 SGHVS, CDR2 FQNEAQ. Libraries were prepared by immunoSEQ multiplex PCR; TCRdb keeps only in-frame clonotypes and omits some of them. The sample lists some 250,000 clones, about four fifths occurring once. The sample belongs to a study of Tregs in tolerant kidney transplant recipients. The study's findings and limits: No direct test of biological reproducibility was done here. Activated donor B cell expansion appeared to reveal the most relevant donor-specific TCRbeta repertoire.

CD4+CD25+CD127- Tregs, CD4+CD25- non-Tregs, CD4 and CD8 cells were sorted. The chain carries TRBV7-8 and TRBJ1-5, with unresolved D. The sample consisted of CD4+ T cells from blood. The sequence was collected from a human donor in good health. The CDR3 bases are TGTGCCAGCAGCTTTGTTACGGGGATGGGCAATCAGCCCCAGCATTTT. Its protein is CASSFVTGMGNQPQHF.